This T cell receptor beta chain was captured in a study of shared clonotypes between healthy human individuals. General study points: Estimated richness was generally greater in naive than memory subsets. Generation of non-shared clonotypes was less probable than generation of clonotypes shared by all four donors. Sampling involved blood alone; tissue repertoires likely differ.

For this clone: Its cognate antigen is unknown.

The method was immunoSEQ multiplex PCR; TCRdb's version includes in-frame clones alone and lacks a portion of them. The table lists some 2.3 million clones, over 90% of them singletons. CD45RA+ naive and CD45RA-negative memory subsets were separated from CD4+ cells. This CDR3 has 14 residues. V shed 5 bases and J shed 4 bases, with 14 bases lying between them. Germline CDR1 reads MDHEN; CDR2 reads SYDVKM. The sample taken for sequencing was naive CD4+ T cells from PBMCs. Specified subset: CD45RA+ positively selected. The chain recombines TRBV28 with TRBJ1-2; D gene uncertain. This TCR came from a young man in good health. Some clones in this sample may be carry-over from other donors' samples. The CDR3 here is CASSLLDTIYGYTF. DNA of the CDR3: TGTGCCAGCAGTCTTCTGGATACGATCTATGGCTACACCTTC.